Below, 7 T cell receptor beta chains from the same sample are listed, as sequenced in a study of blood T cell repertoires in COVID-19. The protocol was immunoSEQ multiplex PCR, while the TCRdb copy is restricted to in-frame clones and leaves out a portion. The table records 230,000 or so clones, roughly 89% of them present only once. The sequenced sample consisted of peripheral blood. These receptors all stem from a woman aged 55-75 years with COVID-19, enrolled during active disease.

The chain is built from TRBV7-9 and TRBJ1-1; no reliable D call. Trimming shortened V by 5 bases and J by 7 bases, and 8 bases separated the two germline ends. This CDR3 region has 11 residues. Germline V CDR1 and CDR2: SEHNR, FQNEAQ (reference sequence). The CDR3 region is CASSREVEAFF. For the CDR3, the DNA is TGTGCCAGCAGCCGAGAGGTTGAAGCTTTCTTT.

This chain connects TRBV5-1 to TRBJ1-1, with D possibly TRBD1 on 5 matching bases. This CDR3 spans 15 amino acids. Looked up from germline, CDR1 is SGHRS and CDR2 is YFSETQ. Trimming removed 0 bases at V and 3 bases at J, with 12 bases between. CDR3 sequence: CASSLVRLGDTEAFF. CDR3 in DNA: TGCGCCAGCAGCTTGGTCAGATTAGGGGACACTGAAGCTTTCTTT.

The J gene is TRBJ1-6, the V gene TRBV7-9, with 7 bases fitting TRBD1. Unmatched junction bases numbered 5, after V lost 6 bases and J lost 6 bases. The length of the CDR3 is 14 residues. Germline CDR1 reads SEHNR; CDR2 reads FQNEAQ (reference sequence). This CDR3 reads CASSGTVGNSPLHF. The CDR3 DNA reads TGTGCCAGCAGTGGGACAGTTGGTAATTCACCCCTCCACTTT.

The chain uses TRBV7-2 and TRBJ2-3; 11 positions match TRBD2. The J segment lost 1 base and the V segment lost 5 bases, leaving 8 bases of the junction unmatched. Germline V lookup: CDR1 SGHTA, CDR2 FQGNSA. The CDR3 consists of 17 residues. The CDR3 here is CASSTKPGLAGTDTQYF. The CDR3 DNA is TGTGCCAGCAGCACTAAACCGGGACTAGCGGGCACAGATACGCAGTATTTT.

CDR3 loop: CAISESTDRGRYYEQYF. DNA of the CDR3: TGTGCCATCAGTGAGTCGACAGACCGTGGACGGTACTACGAGCAGTACTTC. This rearrangement joins TRBV10-3 to TRBJ2-7; tentatively, D is TRBD1 (5 bases). The CDR3 is 17 residues long. Trimming removed 0 bases from V and 3 bases from J, with 18 bases in between. The germline gives CDR1 ENHRY, CDR2 SYGVKD.

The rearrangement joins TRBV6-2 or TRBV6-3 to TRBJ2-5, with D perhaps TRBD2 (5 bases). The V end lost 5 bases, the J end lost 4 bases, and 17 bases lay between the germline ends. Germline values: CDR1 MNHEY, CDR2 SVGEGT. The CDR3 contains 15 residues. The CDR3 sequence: CASSRWGVKGETQYF. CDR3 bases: TGTGCCAGCAGTCGGTGGGGAGTCAAAGGAGAGACCCAGTACTTC.

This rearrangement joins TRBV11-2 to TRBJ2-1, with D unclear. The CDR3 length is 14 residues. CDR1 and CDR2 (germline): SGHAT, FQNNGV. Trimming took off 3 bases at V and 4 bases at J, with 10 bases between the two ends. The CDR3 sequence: CASSLSSPYNEQFF. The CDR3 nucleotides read TGTGCCAGCAGCTTGTCTAGTCCGTACAATGAGCAGTTCTTC.